This section outlines one T cell receptor (beta chain) sequence together with its context. This sample was included in a study of PD-L1 blockade in urothelial cancer. Germline CDR1 and CDR2: MDHEN and SYDVKM. The CDR3 runs 14 residues. Unmatched junction bases numbered 7, after V lost 7 bases and J lost 5 bases. The cohort comprised individuals with locally advanced or metastatic urothelial carcinoma. Repertoires were generated with immunoSEQ multiplex PCR, while TCRdb's copy carries only in-frame clones and drops some. The top ten clones hold 1.5% to 2% of a sample with about 29,000 clones, around nine tenths of them seen once.

Sequencing used PBMCs, obtained around atezolizumab (anti-PD-L1) treatment. The chain is built from TRBV28 and TRBJ2-1, with 8 nucleotides matching TRBD2. The sequence was collected from a man aged 45 to 65 with urothelial cancer. The CDR3 DNA reads as TGTGCCAGCACGGGACTAGAAGTCGACAATGAGCAGTTCTTC. It is translated as CASTGLEVDNEQFF. Full variable domain (missing parts from reference TRBV28 and TRBJ2-1): DVKVTQSSRYLVKRTGEKVFLECVQDMDHENMFWYRQDPGLGLRLIYFSYDVKMKEKGDIPEGYSVSREKKERFSLILESASTNQTSMYLCASTGLEVDNEQFFGPGTRLTVL.